This T cell receptor beta chain appears in the sequencing data of a study of cytomegalovirus exposure and HLA in healthy donors. Germline V gene data show CDR1 as LNHDA and CDR2 as SQIVND (reference sequence). The CDR3 extends over 14 amino acids. The PCR was carried out with 60 Vbeta primers and 13 Jbeta primers. Clones were read by immunoSEQ multiplex PCR, and TCRdb kept only the in-frame ones, dropping some. The table has over 150,000 clones, roughly 77% seen once; the top ten hold approximately 8%. Points on this clone: The antigen is undetermined. Compared with germline, one end of the junction differs, possibly owing to a read error.

Study-level findings and limits: Overall, around 160 TCR beta chains were annotated as cytomegalovirus-associated.

The rearrangement links TRBV19 to TRBJ2-7, with D perhaps TRBD1 (5 bases). This clonotype originated in a man aged 30 to 45 in good health and CMV-seropositive. Material: PBMCs. The CDR3 spells CASSRAGQNFPPVF. CDR3 DNA sequence: TGTGCCAGTAGTCGGGCAGGACAAAACTTCCCTCCTGTTTTC. Together with reference TRBV19 and TRBJ2-7, the CDR3 gives the full variable domain: DGGITQSPKYLFRKEGQNVTLSCEQNLNHDAMYWYRQDPGQGLRLIYYSQIVNDFQKGDIAEGYSVSREKKESFPLTVTSAQKNPTAFYLCASSRAGQNFPPVFGPGTRLTVT.